This TCR beta chain was profiled in a study of technical replicates of blood from a few donors. V was pared by 0 bases and J by 5 bases, with 7 bases of the junction left unmatched. Germline CDR1 reads ENHRY; CDR2 reads SYGVKD. The CDR3 extends over 18 amino acids. This table comes from immunoSEQ multiplex PCR, and its TCRdb copy is limited to in-frame clones, with some not included. The repertoire holds fewer than 100,000 clones, with around 97% as singletons. Sequencing used T cells isolated from PBMCs. The clonotype originates from a human donor in good health. The V and J genes are TRBV10-3 and TRBJ2-3; 14 nucleotides line up with TRBD2. Here the CDR3 reads CAISESPGLAGVGDTQYF. The CDR3, as DNA: TGTGCCATCAGTGAGTCCCCGGGACTAGCGGGAGTGGGAGATACGCAGTATTTT.